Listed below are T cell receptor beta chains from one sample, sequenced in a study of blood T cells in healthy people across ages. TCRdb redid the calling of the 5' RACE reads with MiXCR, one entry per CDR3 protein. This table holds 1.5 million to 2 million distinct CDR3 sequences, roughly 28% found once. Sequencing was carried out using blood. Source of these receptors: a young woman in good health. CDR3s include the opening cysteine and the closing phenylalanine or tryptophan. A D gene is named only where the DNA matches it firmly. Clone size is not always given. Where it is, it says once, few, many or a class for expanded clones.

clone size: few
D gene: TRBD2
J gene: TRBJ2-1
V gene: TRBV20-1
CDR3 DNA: TGCAGTGCCCTCAGCGGGAGGCCCCACAATGAGCAGTTCTTC
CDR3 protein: CSALSGRPHNEQFF

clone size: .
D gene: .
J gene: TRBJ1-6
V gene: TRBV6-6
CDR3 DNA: TGTGCCAGCAGTTACTCCCGGGCCGGGACATTTTTTTCACCCCTCCACTTT
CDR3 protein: CASSYSRAGTFFSPLHF

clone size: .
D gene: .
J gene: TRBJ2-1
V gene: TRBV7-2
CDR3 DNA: TGTGCCAGCAGCTTAGGACGTTACAATAAGCAGTTCTTC
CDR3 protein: CASSLGRYNKQFF

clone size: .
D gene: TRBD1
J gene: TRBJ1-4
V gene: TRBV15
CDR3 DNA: TGTGCCACCAGCAGAGGCGAGGGGGCCCTGGAAAAACTGTTTTTT
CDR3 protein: CATSRGEGALEKLFF

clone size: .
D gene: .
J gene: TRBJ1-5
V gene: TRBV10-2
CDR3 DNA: TGCGCCAGCAGTGACGTGAATCAGCCCCAGCATTTT
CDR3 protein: CASSDVNQPQHF

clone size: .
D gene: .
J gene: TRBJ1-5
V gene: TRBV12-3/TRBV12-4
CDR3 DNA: TGTGCCAGCAGTTTAAGCAATCGGCCCCAGCATTTT
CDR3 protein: CASSLSNRPQHF

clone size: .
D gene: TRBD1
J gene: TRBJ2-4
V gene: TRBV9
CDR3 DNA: TGTGCCAGCGGCGGACAGGGTTGTGAGGAGCAGTACTTC
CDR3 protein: CASGGQGCEEQYF

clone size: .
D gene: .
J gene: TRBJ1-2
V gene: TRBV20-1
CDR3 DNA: TGCAGTGCTAATCAGACTCTCGAGGGCTATGGCTACACCTTC
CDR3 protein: CSANQTLEGYGYTF

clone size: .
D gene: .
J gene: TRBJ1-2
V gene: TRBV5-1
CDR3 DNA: TGCGCCAGCAGCTCCTCAGGGGAGAGTGGCTACACCTTC
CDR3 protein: CASSSSGESGYTF

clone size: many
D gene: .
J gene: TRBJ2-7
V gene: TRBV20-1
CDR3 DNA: TGCAGTGCTCAACTAGGGGGCGGGGGACTTTACGAGCAGTACTTC
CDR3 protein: CSAQLGGGGLYEQYF

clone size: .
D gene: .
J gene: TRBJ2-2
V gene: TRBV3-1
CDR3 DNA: TGTGCCGGCAGCCAAGATTGGGTAGACGGGGAGCTGTTTTTT
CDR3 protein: CAGSQDWVDGELFF

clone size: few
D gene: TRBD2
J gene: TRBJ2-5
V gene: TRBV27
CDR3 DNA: TGTGCCAGCAGTGATCGTAGCGGGATCGAGACCCAGTACTTC
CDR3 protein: CASSDRSGIETQYF

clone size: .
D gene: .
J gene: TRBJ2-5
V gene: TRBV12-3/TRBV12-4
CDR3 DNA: TGTGCCAGCACCACTAACCAAGAGACCCAGTACTTC
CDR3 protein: CASTTNQETQYF

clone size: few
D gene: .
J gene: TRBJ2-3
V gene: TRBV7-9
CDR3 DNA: TGTGCCAGCAGCTTGCCTCCCATGGCGGGCGGTTTTGCAGATACGCAGTATTTT
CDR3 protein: CASSLPPMAGGFADTQYF

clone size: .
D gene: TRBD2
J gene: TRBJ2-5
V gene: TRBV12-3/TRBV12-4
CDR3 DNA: TGTGCCAGCAGTACTAGCGGGAGGCGGAGAGAGACCCAGTACTTC
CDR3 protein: CASSTSGRRRETQYF

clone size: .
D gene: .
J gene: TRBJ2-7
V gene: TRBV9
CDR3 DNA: TGTGCCAGCAGCGTTGGGCTCGGGTCCGAGCAGTACTTC
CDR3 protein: CASSVGLGSEQYF

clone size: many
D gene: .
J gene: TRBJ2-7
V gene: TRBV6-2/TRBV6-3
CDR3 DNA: TGTGCCAGCAGTTCCGGGACTTGGAATCTATTGAGCTCCTACGAGCAGTACTTC
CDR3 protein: CASSSGTWNLLSSYEQYF

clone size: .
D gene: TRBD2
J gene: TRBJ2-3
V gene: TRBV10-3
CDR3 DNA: TGTGCCATCGGTAGGACTAGCGGGGCCAGCACAGATACGCAGTATTTT
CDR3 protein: CAIGRTSGASTDTQYF

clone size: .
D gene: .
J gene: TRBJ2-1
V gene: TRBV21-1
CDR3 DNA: TGTGCCAGCAGCAAAGAAATTTGGTACGAGCAGTTCTTC
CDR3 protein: CASSKEIWYEQFF

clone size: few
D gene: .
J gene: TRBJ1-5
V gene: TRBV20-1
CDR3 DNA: TGCAGTGCCGAGGACAGTTTCCAGCCCCAGCATTTT
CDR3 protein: CSAEDSFQPQHF

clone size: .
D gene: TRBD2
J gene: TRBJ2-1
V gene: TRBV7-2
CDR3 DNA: TGTGCCAGCAGCTTAGAGGATGGCGGGGGGAGAGATGAGCAGTTCTTC
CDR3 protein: CASSLEDGGGRDEQFF

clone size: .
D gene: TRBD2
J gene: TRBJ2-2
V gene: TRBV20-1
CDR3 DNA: TGCAGTGCTCCCGCTAGCGGGACCGGGGAGCTGTTTTTT
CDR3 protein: CSAPASGTGELFF

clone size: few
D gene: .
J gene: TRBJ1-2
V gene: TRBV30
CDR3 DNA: TGTGCCTGGAGTGGTAGAGGGCTTGGCTATGGCTACACCTTC
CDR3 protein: CAWSGRGLGYGYTF

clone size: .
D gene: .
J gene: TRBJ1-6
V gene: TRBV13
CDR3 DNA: TGTGCCAGCAGCTTCACAGAAAATAATTCACCCCTCCACTTT
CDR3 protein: CASSFTENNSPLHF

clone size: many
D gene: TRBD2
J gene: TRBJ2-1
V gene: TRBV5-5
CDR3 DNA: TGTGCCAGCAGCTCGAGATGGACTAGCGGGAGCGCGGATGAGCAGTTCTTC
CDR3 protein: CASSSRWTSGSADEQFF

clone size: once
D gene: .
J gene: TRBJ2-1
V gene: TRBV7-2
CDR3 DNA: TGTGCCAGCAGCCCGGGGGTGACTAGTCATGAGCAGTTCTTC
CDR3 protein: CASSPGVTSHEQFF

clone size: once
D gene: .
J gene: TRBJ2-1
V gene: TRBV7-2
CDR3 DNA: TGTGCCAGCATCCCAGGGCGGGGAGTCGACAATGAGCAGTTCTTC
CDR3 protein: CASIPGRGVDNEQFF

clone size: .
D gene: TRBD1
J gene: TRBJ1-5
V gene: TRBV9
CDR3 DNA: TGTGCCACCGTTGACAGGGTGACTCGGCCCCAGCATTTT
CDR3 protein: CATVDRVTRPQHF

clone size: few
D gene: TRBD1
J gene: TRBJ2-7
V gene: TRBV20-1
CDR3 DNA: TGCAGTAATAGATTAAGGGACAGGCCCTCCTACGAGCAGTACTTC
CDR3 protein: CSNRLRDRPSYEQYF

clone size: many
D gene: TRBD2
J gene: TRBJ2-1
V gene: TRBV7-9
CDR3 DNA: TGTGCCAGCACCGTTCTACCCCTTTTAGCGGGAGATGTTGTAGGCAATGAGCAGTTCTTC
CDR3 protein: CASTVLPLLAGDVVGNEQFF

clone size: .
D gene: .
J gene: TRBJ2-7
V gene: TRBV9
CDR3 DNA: TGTGCCAGCAGCGAAAAGGGACTTCCGTCCTACGAGCGGTACTTC
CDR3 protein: CASSEKGLPSYERYF

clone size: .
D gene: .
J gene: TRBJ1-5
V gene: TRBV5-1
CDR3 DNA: TGCGCCAGCAGCTTGAGCGGGGGTGGTCATCAGCCCCAGCATTTT
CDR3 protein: CASSLSGGGHQPQHF

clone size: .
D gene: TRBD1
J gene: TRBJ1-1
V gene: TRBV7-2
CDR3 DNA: TGTGCCAGTAGCTCACAGACAGGGGTAGTCACTGAAGCTTTCTTT
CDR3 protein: CASSSQTGVVTEAFF

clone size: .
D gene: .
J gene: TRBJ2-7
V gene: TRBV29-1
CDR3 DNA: TGCAGTCGTTGGTGGCAAAGCTCCTACGAGCAGTACTTC
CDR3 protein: CSRWWQSSYEQYF

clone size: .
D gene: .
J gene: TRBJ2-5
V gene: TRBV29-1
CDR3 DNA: TGCAGCGGGCGGCCCAGCGATAATAGGGGAGAGACCCAGTACTTC
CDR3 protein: CSGRPSDNRGETQYF

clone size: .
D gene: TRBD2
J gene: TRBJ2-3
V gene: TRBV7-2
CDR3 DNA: TGTGCCAGCAGCCATAGCGGGAGGGCTCGGGATACGCAGTATTTT
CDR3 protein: CASSHSGRARDTQYF

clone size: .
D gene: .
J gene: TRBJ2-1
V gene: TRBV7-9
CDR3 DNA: TGTGCCAGCAGCCGAATTGATGAGCAGTTCTTC
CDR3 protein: CASSRIDEQFF

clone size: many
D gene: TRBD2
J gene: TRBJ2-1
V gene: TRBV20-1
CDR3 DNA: TGCAGTGCTAGGGATAACCAAAGACTAGCTGGTGAGCAGTTCTTC
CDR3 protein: CSARDNQRLAGEQFF

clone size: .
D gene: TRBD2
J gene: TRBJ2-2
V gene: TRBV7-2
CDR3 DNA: TGTGCCAGCAGCTTATTGTCTAGCGGTACCGGGGAGCTGTTTTTT
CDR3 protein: CASSLLSSGTGELFF

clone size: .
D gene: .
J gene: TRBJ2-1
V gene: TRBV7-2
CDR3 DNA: TGTGCCAGCCTCCGCGTCTATGAGCAGTTCTTC
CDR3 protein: CASLRVYEQFF

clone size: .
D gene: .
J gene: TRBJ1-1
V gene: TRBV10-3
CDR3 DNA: TGTGCCATCATGGAAGCCGACACTGAAGCTTTCTTT
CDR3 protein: CAIMEADTEAFF

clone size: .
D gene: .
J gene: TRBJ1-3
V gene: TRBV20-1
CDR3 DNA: TGCAGTGCTCTAGACTCACTCTCTGGAAACACCATATATTTT
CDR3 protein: CSALDSLSGNTIYF

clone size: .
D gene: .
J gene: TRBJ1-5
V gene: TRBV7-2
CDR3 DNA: TGTGCCAGCAGTCCCGACAGCGTTAGCAATCAGCCCCAGCATTTT
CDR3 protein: CASSPDSVSNQPQHF

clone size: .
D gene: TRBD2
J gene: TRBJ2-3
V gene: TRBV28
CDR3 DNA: TGTGCCAGCAGTTTAGGAATAGCGGGGTATACAGATACGCAGTATTTT
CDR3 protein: CASSLGIAGYTDTQYF

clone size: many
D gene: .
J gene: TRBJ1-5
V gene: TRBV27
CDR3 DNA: TGTGCCAGCAGTCCCCGTGAAGCGACCTTAGGCAATCAGCCCCAGCATTTT
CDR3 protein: CASSPREATLGNQPQHF

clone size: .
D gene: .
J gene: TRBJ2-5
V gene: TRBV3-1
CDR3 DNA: TGTGCCAGCAGCCAAGACAGGACCCCCGGGGAGACCCAGTACTTC
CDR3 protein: CASSQDRTPGETQYF

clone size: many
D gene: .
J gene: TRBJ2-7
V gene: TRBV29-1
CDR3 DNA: TGCAGCGTTGAAAAAACCTACGAGCAGTACTTC
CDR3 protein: CSVEKTYEQYF

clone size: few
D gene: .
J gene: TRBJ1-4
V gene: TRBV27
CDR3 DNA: TGTGCCAGCAGTCCCTCACTTGCAACTAATGAAAAACTGTTTTTT
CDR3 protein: CASSPSLATNEKLFF